This T cell receptor (beta chain) is drawn from a study of cytomegalovirus exposure and HLA in healthy donors. General study points: Further analysis, carried out later, found HLA-associated TCR beta chains more clonally expanded than equally common other chains. 150 to 200 TCR beta chains were listed as cytomegalovirus-associated. Prediction of most subjects' HLA-A and HLA-B alleles by TCR beta sequences was reportedly accurate.

V was pared by 4 bases and J by 6 bases, with 9 bases between. From germline, CDR1 is SGHKS and CDR2 YYEKEE (reference sequence). This CDR3 has 12 residues. Amplification used 60 Vbeta primers and 13 Jbeta primers. Only in-frame clones appear in the TCRdb table, and some are missing; sequencing was by immunoSEQ multiplex PCR. The sample shows roughly 190,000 clones, around 84% of them seen only once. This clone occurred once. As yet, its antigen is unknown. What was sequenced was PBMCs. V usage is TRBV5-5 and J usage is TRBJ2-3, with unresolved D. The TCR comes from a woman aged 18-35 years in good health and CMV-seronegative. CDR3 sequence (DNA): TGTGCCAGCAGCCCATATCGGGATACGCAGTATTTT. Translation: CASSPYRDTQYF.